One sample yielded the 5 T cell receptor beta chains listed below, sequenced in a study of shared clonotypes between healthy human individuals. Produced via immunoSEQ multiplex PCR; TCRdb's table is partial and in-frame only. Of approximately 1.1 million clones listed, more than 75% were seen once; the top ten hold 0.52%. The sample consisted of memory CD4+ T cells from PBMCs. Subset indicated: CD45RA-negative fraction. All receptors come from a man between 18 and 29 years old in good health. Some clones in this sample may be carry-over from other donors' samples.

The chain uses TRBV11-2 and TRBJ2-7, with 13 bases fitting TRBD2. Losses at the gene ends were 5 bases for V and 2 bases for J; bases not matched to a gene: 6. This CDR3 is 16 amino acids long. Germline assignment: CDR1 SGHAT and CDR2 FQNNGV. In DNA form, the CDR3 reads TGTGCCAGCAGCCCCACGACTAGCGGGAGGACCTACGAGCAGTACTTC. Protein sequence: CASSPTTSGRTYEQYF.

About this clone itself: It is likely a read error: a sequence one base away is far more abundant. The gene calls are TRBV30 and TRBJ1-2, with 7 bases that match TRBD1. Trimming at V came to 0 bases and at J to 9 bases, leaving 7 bases not matched to a gene. Germline V gene data show CDR1 as GTSNPN and CDR2 as SVGIG (reference sequence). The CDR3 loop spans 13 amino acids. CDR3 protein: CAWSVGGGGSYTF. In nucleotides, the CDR3 is TGTGCCTGGAGTGTAGGAGGGGGCGGTAGCTACACCTTC.

The V and J genes are TRBV28 and TRBJ2-2; possible D gene TRBD2, 6 bases. This CDR3 comprises 16 residues. CDR1 is MDHEN, CDR2 SYDVKM, per germline. Trimming stripped 5 bases from V and 3 bases from J, with 16 bases between. CDR3 nucleotide sequence: TGTGCCAGCAGTCCTGGGCAGCCGGGGGACACCGGGGAGCTGTTTTTT. This translates into CASSPGQPGDTGELFF.

V and J are TRBV7-4 and TRBJ2-7; no reliable D call. V lost 2 bases and J lost 5, with 22 bases in between. CDR1 and CDR2 from the germline V gene are SGHVT and SQSDAQ. The CDR3 loop spans 17 amino acids. The CDR3 is CASSLCWRPTGWNEQYF. The CDR3 DNA reads TGTGCCAGCAGCTTATGCTGGCGGCCGACCGGTTGGAACGAGCAGTACTTC.

In nucleotides, the CDR3 is TGCGCCAGCAGCCCCAGTCCCGGGACAGGGGTAAGGGAGCTGTTTTTT. Encoded protein: CASSPSPGTGVRELFF. V usage is TRBV5-1 and J usage is TRBJ2-2; 10 bases fit TRBD1. The CDR3 spans 16 residues. The germline CDR1 and CDR2 sequences are SGHRS and YFSETQ. The V gene end was trimmed by 4 bases and the J gene end by 9 bases; junction bases not matched to a gene: 12.